This T cell receptor (beta chain) was observed in a study of regulatory T cells in long-lasting Graves disease. CDR1 MDHEN and CDR2 SYDVKM come from the germline V gene. Between the trimmed V and J ends, which lost 2 bases and 4 bases, there was a span of 11 bases. This CDR3 spans 14 amino acids. This clonotype was picked up many times. In building TCR beta libraries, iRepertoire HTBI primers were used together with Arm-PCR of CDR3 regions. TCRdb re-called the multiplex PCR reads with MiXCR, one entry per CDR3 protein. In the table there are 400,000 to 550,000 distinct CDR3 sequences, 16% of which are singletons. Sample time point: newly diagnosed GD, antithyroid drugs for less than 3 months. The TCR library used RNA extracted from PBMCs. American Thyroid Association guidelines defined how Graves' disease was diagnosed. These same data were also listed under a study on T cells in Graves' hyperthyroidism and ophthalmopathy.

This clonotype was sampled from a woman younger than 30 with Graves disease. The rearrangement links TRBV28 to TRBJ1-2; D is perhaps TRBD1 (6 bases). The sequencing used peripheral blood mononuclear cells (PBMCs), collected at new diagnosis, from a patient treated with antithyroid drugs. The CDR3 region is CASSLGQGSYGYTF. CDR3 sequence (DNA): TGTGCCAGCAGTTTAGGCCAGGGGAGCTATGGCTACACCTTC.